The T cell receptor (beta chain) described here comes from a study of cytomegalovirus exposure and HLA in healthy donors. The CDR3 runs to 14 residues. Germline V gene lookup returns CDR1 MDHEN and CDR2 SYDVKM. Trimming shortened V by 7 bases and J by 3 bases, and 13 bases separated the two germline ends. This PCR relied on a set of 60 Vbeta primers and 13 Jbeta primers. Method: immunoSEQ multiplex PCR; TCRdb's copy keeps in-frame clones and lacks some. The top ten clones hold around 4% of a sample with approximately 120,000 clones, approximately 69% of them seen once. Worth noting for this clone: Its specificity is not known.

Study outcomes and limitations: It is likely that the observed cluster of highly shared sequence variants was a sequencing artifact. Cytomegalovirus association was listed for about 150 TCR beta chains.

The sequencing input was PBMCs. The rearrangement uses TRBV28 and TRBJ2-1; possible D gene TRBD1, 6 bases. The source is a man in his forties in good health and CMV-seropositive. CDR3 in amino acids: CASTTGTYYNEQFF. The CDR3, as DNA: TGTGCCAGCACAACAGGGACGTACTACAATGAGCAGTTCTTC.